The 21 T cell receptor beta chains below come from one sample, sequenced in a study of T cell changes during pregnancy in multiple sclerosis. The assay was immunoSEQ multiplex PCR, and TCRdb's table has in-frame clones only and misses some. Seen here are roughly 27,000 clones, roughly 86% observed once, and the top ten hold more than 7.5%. Sequenced here: CD8+ T cells from peripheral blood mononuclear cells, sampled in the second trimester of pregnancy. Receptors were obtained from a female donor with multiple sclerosis, enrolled in a pregnancy study.

The chain carries TRBV21-1 and TRBJ1-1. TRBV21-1 is a known pseudogene. The CDR3 consists of 14 residues. The DNA for the CDR3 is TGTGCCAGCCCCAGCGGGGGGGGAACCTCTGAAGCTTTCTTT. This codes for CASPSGGGTSEAFF.

This chain links TRBV2 with TRBJ2-3, with D perhaps TRBD2 (6 bases). Trimming left V 3 bases short and J 6 bases short, with 16 bases between. CDR1 SNHLY and CDR2 FYNNEI come from the germline V gene. The CDR3 contains 15 residues. The CDR3 coding sequence is TGTGCCAGCAGTGACCCAGCGGGCCCGGGGGATACGCAGTATTTT. It codes for CASSDPAGPGDTQYF. Looking up the rest from reference TRBV2 and TRBJ2-3 gives the full variable domain: EPEVTQTPSHQVTQMGQEVILRCVPISNHLYFYWYRQILGQKVEFLVSFYNNEISEKSEIFDDQFSVERPDGSNFTLKIRSTKLEDSAMYFCASSDPAGPGDTQYFGPGTRLTVL.

The chain uses TRBV5-1 and TRBJ1-2; D unresolved. The V end lost 0 bases, the J end lost 8 bases, and 11 bases lay between the germline ends. The V gene's germline CDR1 is SGHRS and CDR2 YFSETQ. The CDR3 totals 13 residues. As DNA, the CDR3 is TGCGCCAGCAGCTTGGAAGGAGGACGGGGCTACACCTTC. This codes for CASSLEGGRGYTF.

The CDR3 bases are TGTGCCAGCAGCTTAGCGGTGGCGGGGGGACTCAATGAGCAGTTCTTC. It encodes CASSLAVAGGLNEQFF. V and J are TRBV7-6 and TRBJ2-1, with 8 bases lining up with TRBD2. Germline V lookup: CDR1 SGHVS, CDR2 FNYEAQ. This CDR3 has 16 amino acids. V shed 0 bases and J 6 bases; nucleotides not matched to a gene: 7.

This clone ranks as medium-sized. The chain has TRBV6-4 and TRBJ2-3; 11 nucleotides align to TRBD2. The germline CDR1 and CDR2 sequences are MRHNA and SNTAGT. This CDR3 region has 14 residues. With V trimmed by 8 bases and J by 3 bases, 4 bases remained unmatched. The CDR3 loop is CASSTSGETDTQYF. For the CDR3, the DNA is TGTGCCAGCTCGACTAGCGGGGAGACAGATACGCAGTATTTT.

CDR3 coding DNA: TGTGCCAGCAGCGTCGGGGATAGCGGGTGGCAAGAGACCCAGTACTTC. Encoded protein: CASSVGDSGWQETQYF. J is TRBJ2-5 and V is TRBV9; the match to TRBD2 covers 7 bases. CDR1 SGDLS and CDR2 YYNGEE come from the germline V gene. The CDR3 covers 16 residues. Unmatched junction bases numbered 9, after V lost 2 bases and J lost 2 bases.

This clone has only one observation. This chain joins TRBV9 and TRBJ2-1; D possibly corresponds to TRBD1 (6 bases). From germline, CDR1 is SGDLS and CDR2 YYNGEE. Deletions cut 0 bases from V and 4 bases from J, with 14 bases between. CDR3 length: 16 residues. CDR3 sequence reads: CASSVEVGAPYNEQFF. In DNA, the CDR3 is TGTGCCAGCAGCGTAGAGGTGGGGGCCCCGTACAATGAGCAGTTCTTC.

This clone has a single count. This chain joins TRBV16 and TRBJ2-7; D might be TRBD2 (7 bases). Germline CDR1 KGHSY, CDR2 FQNENV. CDR3 length equals 13 residues. V was pared by 0 bases and J by 7 bases, with 10 bases between. CDR3 coding DNA: TGTGCCAGCAGCCAATCGGGAGGGGGGGAGCAGTACTTC. Amino acids: CASSQSGGGEQYF.

The rearrangement links TRBV14 to TRBJ1-1; D unresolved. The CDR3 consists of 13 residues. Germline CDR1 reads SGHDN; CDR2 reads FVKESK. Trimming shortened V by 1 base and J by 11 bases, and 14 bases separated the two germline ends. The CDR3 spells CASSQGGSVGAFF. The CDR3 DNA reads as TGTGCCAGCAGCCAAGGAGGGTCAGTGGGGGCTTTCTTT. The whole variable domain, filled in from reference TRBV14 and TRBJ1-1, reads EAGVTQFPSHSVIEKGQTVTLRCDPISGHDNLYWYRRVMGKEIKFLLHFVKESKQDESGMPNNRFLAERTGGTYSTLKVQPAELEDSGVYFCASSQGGSVGAFFGQGTRLTVV.

The chain combines TRBV5-4 with TRBJ1-1; 7 bases match TRBD1. This CDR3 comprises 13 residues. Losses at the gene ends were 4 bases for V and 7 bases for J; bases not matched to a gene: 7. The germline gives CDR1 SGHNT, CDR2 YYREEE (reference sequence). The CDR3 DNA follows: TGTGCCAGCAGCGGAACCGGGACAGTTGAAGCTTTCTTT. Translated, it gives CASSGTGTVEAFF. The full variable domain, rest sourced from reference TRBV5-4 and TRBJ1-1, is ETGVTQSPTHLIKTRGQQVTLRCSSQSGHNTVSWYQQALGQGPQFIFQYYREEENGRGNFPPRFSGLQFPNYSSELNVNALELDDSALYLCASSGTGTVEAFFGQGTRLTVV.

The genes are TRBV30 and TRBJ1-6, with D unresolved. With 0 bases removed from V and 0 bases from J, the gap between germline ends came to 9 bases. From germline, CDR1 is GTSNPN and CDR2 SVGIG (reference sequence). The CDR3 loop spans 16 amino acids. The CDR3 spells CAWSVTRSSYNSPLHF. Here the CDR3 DNA reads TGTGCCTGGAGTGTAACAAGGAGCTCCTATAATTCACCCCTCCACTTT.

This clone was seen just once. The chain carries TRBV5-6 and TRBJ2-1; 11 positions match TRBD2. This CDR3 comprises 15 residues. Germline V lookup: CDR1 SGHDT, CDR2 YYEEEE. V was pared by 4 bases and J by 6 bases, with 6 bases of the junction left unmatched. The chain's CDR3 is CASSVGTSGFNEQFF. The CDR3 DNA is TGTGCCAGCAGCGTGGGGACTAGCGGCTTCAATGAGCAGTTCTTC.

The rearrangement joins TRBV30 to TRBJ1-2, with 9 bases identical to TRBD1. Looked up from germline, CDR1 is GTSNPN and CDR2 is SVGIG (reference sequence). The CDR3 has 10 residues. V shed 8 bases and J 6 bases; nucleotides not matched to a gene: 1. CDR3 protein: CAGTGNGYTF. The CDR3 DNA reads as TGTGCCGGGACAGGGAATGGCTACACCTTC.

J is TRBJ1-1 and V is TRBV11-2; a weak D match, TRBD1 (5 bases). The germline V gene encodes CDR1 SGHAT and CDR2 FQNNGV. The CDR3 is made up of 13 amino acids. V was cut by 1 base and J by 10 bases, with 13 bases left in between. The CDR3 is CASSLGGGRGAFF. The CDR3 bases are TGTGCCAGCAGCTTAGGGGGGGGGAGGGGAGCTTTCTTT.

This chain links TRBV5-1 with TRBJ2-5; D possibly corresponds to TRBD2 (6 bases). Trimming shortened V by 0 bases and J by 1 base, and 13 bases separated the two germline ends. The germline CDR1 and CDR2 sequences are SGHRS and YFSETQ. This CDR3 comprises 16 residues. The CDR3 region is CASSLGLVRRQETQYF. The CDR3 bases are TGCGCCAGCAGCTTGGGACTAGTCCGGCGCCAAGAGACCCAGTACTTC.

This clone came up a few times. V and J are TRBV5-5 and TRBJ1-1; possibly TRBD1 for D (5 bases). Trimming took 4 bases from V and 0 from J, leaving 16 bases between them. The CDR3 loop spans 16 amino acids. Germline assignment: CDR1 SGHKS and CDR2 YYEKEE (reference sequence). The CDR3 DNA reads as TGTGCCAGCAGCCCTAGGGCAGACAGATTGAACACTGAAGCTTTCTTT. Amino acids: CASSPRADRLNTEAFF. The full variable domain, its missing parts supplied by reference TRBV5-5 and TRBJ1-1, is DAGVTQSPTHLIKTRGQQVTLRCSPISGHKSVSWYQQVLGQGPQFIFQYYEKEERGRGNFPDRFSARQFPNYSSELNVNALLLGDSALYLCASSPRADRLNTEAFFGQGTRLTVV.

This chain connects TRBV5-6 to TRBJ1-6, with a weak D call TRBD1 (6 bases). This CDR3 spans 16 amino acids. CDR1 SGHDT and CDR2 YYEEEE come from the germline V gene. The germline V and J ends were trimmed by 0 bases and 7 bases, with 14 bases remaining between them. CDR3 DNA: TGTGCCAGCAGCTTGGCCCCAGGGGCCGGCAATTCACCCCTCCACTTT. Translated: CASSLAPGAGNSPLHF.

The chain employs TRBV4-3 and TRBJ2-4, with TRBD1 matching 10 bases. Looked up from germline, CDR1 is LGHNA and CDR2 is YSLEER. CDR3 size: 18 residues. The J segment lost 6 bases and the V segment lost 5 bases, leaving 16 bases of the junction unmatched. The CDR3 nucleotides are TGCGCCAGCAGCGTCAGTACCCTGGACAGGGGGTTACGAAACATTCAGTACTTC. Protein product: CASSVSTLDRGLRNIQYF.

This chain joins TRBV5-6 and TRBJ2-1; possible D gene TRBD1, 6 bases. Between the trimmed V and J ends, which lost 0 bases and 3 bases, there was a span of 10 bases. The germline V gene has CDR1 SGHDT and CDR2 YYEEEE. The CDR3 is 15 amino acids. The CDR3 reads CASSLGGGSYNEQFF. CDR3 nucleotide sequence: TGTGCCAGCAGCTTGGGAGGGGGAAGCTACAATGAGCAGTTCTTC.

V usage is TRBV6-5 and J usage is TRBJ1-1; a weak D match, TRBD1 (5 bases). The CDR3 extends over 15 amino acids. CDR1 is MNHEY and CDR2 is SVGAGI in the germline V gene. V was pared by 7 bases and J by 0 bases, with 15 bases between. The CDR3, as DNA: TGTGCCAGCAAAAGAGACAGAAACATGAACACTGAAGCTTTCTTT. This codes for CASKRDRNMNTEAFF.

The chain uses TRBV9 and TRBJ2-3; 14 nucleotides agree with TRBD2. The germline V gene encodes CDR1 SGDLS and CDR2 YYNGEE. CDR3 length: 16 amino acids. Trimming cost V 3 bases and J 2 bases; bases outside gene matches: 2. Written as DNA, the CDR3 is TGTGCCAGCAGCGCGACTAGCGGGGGGGCCACAGATACGCAGTATTTT. It encodes CASSATSGGATDTQYF.